Included here is one TCR beta chain sequence, with context. Its specificity is unknown. The sample comes from a study of identical twins. General study results and limits: Analyses of zero insertions could be partly confounded by invariant MAIT and iNKT cells. Twins showed weaker excess sharing in their beta out-of-frame sequences. Fewer insertions marked abundant cord blood beta clonotypes; young adult naive trended weakly, memory not at all.

The CDR3 length is 15 residues. Between the trimmed V and J ends, which lost 0 bases and 3 bases, there was a span of 9 bases. From germline, CDR1 is SGHKS and CDR2 YYEKEE (reference sequence). A universal primer site was created by template switching, with the cDNA bearing unique molecular identifiers. TCRdb reprocessed the 5' RACE reads via MiXCR and lists one record per CDR3 protein. The table lists nearly 900,000 distinct CDR3 sequences, about 12% of them singletons. This sample was also put to use in a study of yellow fever vaccine responses in identical twins.

This chain joins TRBV5-5 and TRBJ2-2; D gene unclear. Sequences were obtained from PBMCs. The origin of this receptor is a young woman in good health. CDR3 sequence reads: CASSLGADHTGELFF. The CDR3 DNA sequence: TGTGCCAGCAGCTTGGGGGCGGACCACACCGGGGAGCTGTTTTTT.